The 14 T cell receptor beta chains below were found in one sample sequenced in a study of T cells in Graves' hyperthyroidism and ophthalmopathy. Researchers took RNA transcripts and amplified the TCR beta CDR3 regions from them. Primed by the HTBI set, a first-round RT-PCR was run on the TCR CDR3. MiXCR, run by TCRdb on the multiplex PCR reads, gives a single entry per CDR3 protein. The data hold around 600,000 distinct CDR3 sequences, with around 16% observed a single time. The specimen sequenced was blood. These TCRs come from a woman between 40 and 55 years old with Graves' ophthalmopathy.

This clonotype was seen only a few times. The rearrangement uses TRBV6-5 and TRBJ2-1; no clear D. CDR1 and CDR2 from the germline V gene are MNHEY and SVGAGI. The CDR3 sequence is 11 residues long. V was shortened by 4 bases and J by 10 bases, with 8 bases between the two germline ends. The CDR3 DNA reads as TGTGCCAGCAGTTCTTTGGGGGAGCAGTTCTTC. Residues: CASSSLGEQFF.

This clonotype was seen a few times. The genes are TRBV12-3 or TRBV12-4 and TRBJ2-1, with 9 bases fitting TRBD2. This CDR3 region has 14 residues. After removal of 3 bases from V and 8 bases from J, the junction contained 5 bases not matched to a gene. The CDR3 bases are TGTGCCAGCAGTTTTGCGGGGGGGAGGGATGAGCAGTTCTTC. Protein: CASSFAGGRDEQFF.

The chain links TRBV29-1 to TRBJ2-3, with D maybe TRBD2 (5 bases). The CDR3 contains 14 residues. CDR1 is SQVTM and CDR2 is ANQGSEA in the germline V gene. Trimming pared 8 bases from V and 4 bases from J, leaving 19 bases between. The CDR3 coding sequence is TGCAGCACCTCGCTAAGCGGACTTTCAGATACGCAGTATTTT. The encoded protein is CSTSLSGLSDTQYF.

This clonotype was seen more than once but under ten times. The chain uses TRBV27 and TRBJ2-3; possible D gene TRBD2, 7 bases. Trimming removed 6 bases from V and 1 base from J, with 17 bases in between. CDR1 is MNHEY and CDR2 is SMNVEV in the germline V gene (reference sequence). The CDR3 covers 16 residues. CDR3 sequence: CASRIRGGRGTDTQYF. In nucleotides, the CDR3 is TGTGCCAGCAGAATAAGGGGGGGCAGGGGCACAGATACGCAGTATTTT.

This clonotype was seen at least ten times. The gene calls are TRBV2 and TRBJ2-1, with 7 positions matching TRBD1. Germline V gene lookup returns CDR1 SNHLY and CDR2 FYNNEI. V was clipped by 8 bases and J by 1 base; unmatched bases: 5. The CDR3 length is 14 residues. CDR3 sequence reads: CASYTGVSYNEQFF. As DNA, the CDR3 is TGTGCCAGCTACACAGGGGTGTCCTACAATGAGCAGTTCTTC.

This clonotype showed up just once. The V and J genes are TRBV27 and TRBJ2-7, with D possibly TRBD2 on 8 matching bases. Germline lookup yields CDR1 MNHEY and CDR2 SMNVEV (reference sequence). V lost 2 bases, J lost 2 bases, and 16 bases lay in between. CDR3 length: 16 residues. The DNA for the CDR3 is TGTGCCAGCAGTTTACGGGGGGGTCAGGGGGCCTACGAGCAGTACTTC. Translated, it gives CASSLRGGQGAYEQYF.

The sample holds many counts of this clonotype. The chain employs TRBV20-1 and TRBJ2-1, with 13 bases lining up with TRBD2. The V and J ends lost 5 bases and 7 bases, in that order; junction bases with no gene match: 17. The CDR3 sequence is 18 residues long. Germline V gene sequence: CDR1 DFQATT, CDR2 SNEGSKA (reference sequence). The chain's CDR3 is CSAPGTGGPGLAGNEQFF. CDR3 in DNA: TGCAGTGCTCCCGGGACAGGGGGTCCGGGACTAGCGGGAAATGAGCAGTTCTTC.

This sequence joins TRBV7-2 and TRBJ1-1; D gene unclear. Germline V gives CDR1 SGHTA, CDR2 FQGNSA. The CDR3 covers 16 residues. V lost 4 bases to trimming and J lost 5 bases, with 20 bases between them. DNA for the CDR3: TGTGCCAGCAGCTCATCTAGTGAGGAGGGCAGGACTGAAGCTTTCTTT. Encoded protein: CASSSSSEEGRTEAFF.

V usage is TRBV7-2 and J usage is TRBJ2-2; D might be TRBD2 (6 bases). The germline gives CDR1 SGHTA, CDR2 FQGNSA. With 5 bases removed from V and 1 base from J, the gap between germline ends came to 20 bases. The CDR3 length is 18 residues. CDR3 protein: CASSHHKDEGLNTGELFF. Written as DNA, the CDR3 is TGTGCCAGCAGCCATCACAAAGACGAGGGACTGAACACCGGGGAGCTGTTTTTT. Full variable domain (outside the CDR3, taken from reference TRBV7-2 and TRBJ2-2): GAGVSQSPSNKVTEKGKDVELRCDPISGHTALYWYRQSLGQGLEFLIYFQGNSAPDKSGLPSDRFSAERTGGSVSTLTIQRTQQEDSAVYLCASSHHKDEGLNTGELFFGEGSRLTVL.

This clonotype was seen a handful of times. The chain employs TRBV27 and TRBJ2-2, with no clear D. V lost 5 bases and J lost 4, with 5 bases in between. Germline V gene data show CDR1 as MNHEY and CDR2 as SMNVEV (reference sequence). The CDR3 is made up of 12 amino acids. CDR3 in amino acids: CASSQFTGELFF. The CDR3 nucleotides are TGTGCCAGCAGTCAGTTCACCGGGGAGCTGTTTTTT.

This clonotype was detected ten times or more. The chain uses TRBV11-2 and TRBJ2-5; a weak D match, TRBD2 (6 bases). V lost 7 bases to trimming and J lost 9 bases, with 24 bases between them. Germline-derived CDR1 and CDR2 are SGHAT and FQNNGV. CDR3 size: 15 residues. This chain's CDR3 is CASKRGAGLLMPQYF. The CDR3 region has the DNA TGTGCCAGCAAGCGCGGTGCGGGACTCCTGATGCCCCAGTACTTC. The full variable domain, its missing parts supplied by reference TRBV11-2 and TRBJ2-5, is EAGVAQSPRYKIIEKRQSVAFWCNPISGHATLYWYQQILGQGPKLLIQFQNNGVVDDSQLPKDRFSAERLKGVDSTLKIQPAKLEDSAVYLCASKRGAGLLMPQYFGPGTRLLVL.

This clonotype was counted at least ten times. The rearrangement links TRBV2 to TRBJ1-2; D may be TRBD1 (5 bases). Germline V gene lookup returns CDR1 SNHLY and CDR2 FYNNEI. This CDR3 is 15 amino acids long. V dropped 4 bases and J dropped 8 bases, with 20 bases sitting between them. CDR3 nucleotide sequence: TGTGCCAGCAGTGTCGGTAGGGACGGAAATGTGGGCTACACCTTC. Protein product: CASSVGRDGNVGYTF.

The CDR3 DNA reads TGTGCCTGGTACAGGGGTTTAAACACTGAAGCTTTCTTT. It encodes CAWYRGLNTEAFF. The rearrangement joins TRBV30 to TRBJ1-1; 7 bases are shared with TRBD1. Germline values: CDR1 GTSNPN, CDR2 SVGIG (reference sequence). J gave up 2 bases and V 5 bases, and 5 bases lay outside the gene matches. This CDR3 is built from 13 residues.

In this sample, this clonotype turned up many times. The V and J genes are TRBV10-3 and TRBJ2-3, with 11 positions matching TRBD1. Germline CDR1 is ENHRY and CDR2 is SYGVKD. The V gene end was trimmed by 10 bases and the J gene end by 4 bases; junction bases not matched to a gene: 7. The CDR3 covers 14 residues. As DNA, the CDR3 is TGTGCCACCCGGGACAGGGGGTACGCAGATACGCAGTATTTT. This encodes CATRDRGYADTQYF.